The present TCR beta chain was sequenced within a study of blood T cells in healthy people across ages. Findings and limits, study-wide: Not knowing donor CMV status may have confounded expanded clonotype changes. The study found more naive CD4+ cells and higher diversity in long-lived than aged donors.

CDR3 length equals 15 residues. V lost 0 bases and J lost 6; bases outside the gene matches: 5. Per germline, CDR1 SGHRS and CDR2 YFSETQ. For the second PCR, which ran for about 6 to 12 cycles, a sample-barcoded 5' primer and a J-beta primer mix were used. MiXCR, applied by TCRdb to the 5' RACE reads, yields one record per CDR3 protein. The sample includes about 1.8 million distinct CDR3 sequences, around 50% of them seen just once. Turning to this clonotype: Its antigen is as yet unknown.

The J gene is TRBJ2-1, the V gene TRBV5-1, with 8 bases matching TRBD2. This receptor was obtained from a woman in her thirties or forties in good health. The sample consisted of blood. CDR3 loop: CASSLVAGFANEQFF. The CDR3 region has the DNA TGCGCCAGCAGCTTGGTAGCGGGGTTTGCCAATGAGCAGTTCTTC.